The TCR beta chain described here comes from a study of shared clonotypes between healthy human individuals. Study background: CD4 naive and memory got three plates each, CD8 naive two, CD8 memory one. Broader study findings: Clonotype sharing among the donors was expected to vary with sequencing depth.

As regards this clone: Its specificity is not known.

The method was immunoSEQ multiplex PCR; TCRdb's version includes in-frame clones alone and lacks a portion of them. The data hold roughly 2,000,000 clones, with 93% observed a single time. As defined, naive CD8 cells were CD45RO-negative and positively selected for CCR7, with terminally differentiated effector memory CD45RA+ cells excluded. The sample comprised naive CD8+ T cells from PBMCs. This receptor was taken from a man aged 18 to 29 in good health. Some clones in this sample may be carry-over from other donors' samples.

CDR3 coding DNA: TGTGCCAGCAGTTTATCTCTAGGGGGTCGGGACTATGGCTACACCTTC. Encoded protein: CASSLSLGGRDYGYTF. The chain combines TRBV27 with TRBJ1-2, with TRBD1 as a possible D gene (6 bases). V was shortened by 0 bases and J by 3 bases, with 14 bases between the two germline ends. This CDR3 has 16 amino acids. CDR1 and CDR2 (germline): MNHEY, SMNVEV (reference sequence).